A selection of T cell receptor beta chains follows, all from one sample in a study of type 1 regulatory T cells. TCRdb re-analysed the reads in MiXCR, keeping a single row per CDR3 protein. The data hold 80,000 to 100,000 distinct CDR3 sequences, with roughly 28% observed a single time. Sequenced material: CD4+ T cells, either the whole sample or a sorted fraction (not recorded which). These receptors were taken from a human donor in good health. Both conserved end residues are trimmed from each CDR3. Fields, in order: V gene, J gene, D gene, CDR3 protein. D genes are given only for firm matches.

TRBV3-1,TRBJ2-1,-,ASSQAPSSYNEQF
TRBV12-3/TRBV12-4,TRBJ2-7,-,ASSFSQQYSYEQY
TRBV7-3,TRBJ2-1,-,ASSLTNSGNEQF
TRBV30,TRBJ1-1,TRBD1,AWRDRGRNTEAF
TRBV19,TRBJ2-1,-,ASKGRSQRNEQF
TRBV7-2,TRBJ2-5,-,ASSLVPGQETQY
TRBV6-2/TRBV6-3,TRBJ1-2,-,ASTRDGRNYGYT
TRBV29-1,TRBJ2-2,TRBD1,SVTGTGVLGTGELF
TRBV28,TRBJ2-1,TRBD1,ASSSRQGMVHEQF
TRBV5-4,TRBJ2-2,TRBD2,ASSPGGTSGNTGELF
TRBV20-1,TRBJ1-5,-,SARDFRDSNQPQH
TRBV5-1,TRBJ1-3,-,ASSLVTGLSGNTIY
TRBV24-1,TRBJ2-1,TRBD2,ATSGLAGGQHNEQF
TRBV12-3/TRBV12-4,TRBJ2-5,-,ASTIYGETQY
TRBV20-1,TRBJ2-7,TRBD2,SARDRGGSSYEQY
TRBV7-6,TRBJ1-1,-,ASSSLPGEAF
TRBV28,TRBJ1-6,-,ASSSFGGAGNSPLH
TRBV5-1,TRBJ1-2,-,ASRPTEDGYT
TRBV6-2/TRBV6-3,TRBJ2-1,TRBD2,ASSSMTRTSGSHPYNEQF
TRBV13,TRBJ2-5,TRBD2,ASSLGWTSGHLETQY
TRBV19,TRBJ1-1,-,ASRTGNTEAF
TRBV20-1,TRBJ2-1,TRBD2,SASRSGRGSEQF
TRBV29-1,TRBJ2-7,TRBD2,SVEGLAVSSEQY
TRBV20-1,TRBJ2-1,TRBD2,SVSGRTLNEQF
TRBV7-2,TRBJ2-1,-,ASSSYMGSYNEQF
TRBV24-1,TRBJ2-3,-,ATNESTGAGTDTQY
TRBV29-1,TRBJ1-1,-,SIVGGDTEAF
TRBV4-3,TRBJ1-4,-,ASSQDVVGEKLF
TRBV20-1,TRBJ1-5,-,SARDGGRAGLNQPQH
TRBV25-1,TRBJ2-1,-,ASLGTGITEQF
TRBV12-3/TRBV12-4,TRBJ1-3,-,APTQGDGNTIY
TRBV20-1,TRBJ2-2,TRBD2,SARAHGGGTGELF
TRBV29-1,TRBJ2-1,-,SAIKGQNEQF
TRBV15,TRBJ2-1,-,ATSRGGYRGHEQF
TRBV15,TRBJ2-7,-,ATSRDMEGEQY
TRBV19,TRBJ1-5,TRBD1,ASSQPGQAREPQH
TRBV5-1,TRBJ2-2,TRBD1,ASSLGTENTGELF
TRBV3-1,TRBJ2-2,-,ASSQKGLSANTGELF
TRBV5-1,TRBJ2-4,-,ASSFGGVAKNIQY
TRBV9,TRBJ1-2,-,ASSVGSNYGYT
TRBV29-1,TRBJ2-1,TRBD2,SVEPSGRSDEQF
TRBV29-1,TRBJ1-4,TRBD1,SARDSREKLF
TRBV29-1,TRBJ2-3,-,SVEERDGTDTQY
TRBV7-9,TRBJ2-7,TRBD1,ASSLRTGGGEQY
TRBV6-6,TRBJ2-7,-,ASLPGTASSYEQY
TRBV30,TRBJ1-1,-,ACRTGVNTEAF
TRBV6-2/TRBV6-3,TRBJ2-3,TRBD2,ASSYISASGNTDTQY
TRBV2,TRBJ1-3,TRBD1,ASTHWDRAQGNTIY
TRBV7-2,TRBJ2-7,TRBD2,ASSQTSGLTYEQY
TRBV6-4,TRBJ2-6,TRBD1,ASSDNRGFPSGANVLT
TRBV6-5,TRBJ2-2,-,ASSYPFQGGPGELF
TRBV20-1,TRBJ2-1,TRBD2,SASPLAGNNEQF
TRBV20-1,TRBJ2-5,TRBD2,SARPSGPYQETQY
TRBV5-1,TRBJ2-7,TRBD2,ASSALAGAYEQY
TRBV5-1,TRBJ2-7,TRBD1,ARYEPWTGTYEQY
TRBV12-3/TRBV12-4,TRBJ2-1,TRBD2,ASSRPSGRGEQF
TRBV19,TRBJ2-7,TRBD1,ASSARQGSYYEQY
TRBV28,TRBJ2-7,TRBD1,ASSSPQRTGNNEQY
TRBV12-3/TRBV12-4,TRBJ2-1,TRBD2,ASRTGTSGNEQF